These 23 T cell receptor beta chains originate from one sample sequenced in a study of blood T cell repertoires in COVID-19. Using immunoSEQ multiplex PCR, the repertoire was profiled, and TCRdb retains in-frame clones only, with some absent. The sample records 85,000 to 120,000 clones, roughly two thirds being singletons. Sample: peripheral blood. Receptor source: a human donor with acute or convalescent COVID-19. The donor label of this sample is uncertain.

The chain employs TRBV30 and TRBJ1-6; 8 bases agree with TRBD1. From germline, CDR1 is GTSNPN and CDR2 SVGIG (reference sequence). This CDR3 region has 14 residues. V lost 6 bases, J lost 4 bases, and 5 bases stayed unmatched. Here the CDR3 reads CACAGGTYNSPLHF. CDR3 DNA: TGTGCCTGCGCAGGGGGCACGTATAATTCACCCCTCCACTTT.

The sample holds a few counts of this clone. This rearrangement joins TRBV2 to TRBJ1-1; 9 nucleotides line up with TRBD1. The J segment lost 6 bases and the V segment lost 4 bases, leaving 6 bases of the junction unmatched. Germline-derived CDR1 and CDR2 are SNHLY and FYNNEI. The length of the CDR3 is 14 residues. The CDR3 sequence is CASSAQGADAEAFF. The CDR3 DNA reads TGTGCCAGCAGTGCACAGGGGGCCGACGCTGAAGCTTTCTTT.

The chain employs TRBV5-8 and TRBJ2-2; weak D call: TRBD1 (6 bases). Trimming shortened V by 2 bases and J by 1 base, and 12 bases separated the two germline ends. The CDR3 has 16 amino acids. Germline CDR1 reads SGHTS; CDR2 reads YDEGEE. CDR3 in amino acids: CASSFNGGRNTGELFF. The CDR3 DNA reads as TGTGCCAGCAGCTTTAATGGGGGCCGGAACACCGGGGAGCTGTTTTTT.

This chain links TRBV18 with TRBJ2-7; no definite D call. The CDR3 is made up of 12 amino acids. Germline V lookup: CDR1 KGHSH, CDR2 LQKENI. Trimming cost V 2 bases and J 3 bases, with 5 bases left between them. In DNA form, the CDR3 reads TGTGCCAGCTCACCAGGAGACTACGAGCAGTACTTC. Translating it yields CASSPGDYEQYF.

The chain links TRBV30 to TRBJ2-7, with D possibly being TRBD1 (6 bases). V shed 3 bases and J shed 3 bases, with 12 bases lying between them. This CDR3 region has 13 residues. Germline V lookup: CDR1 GTSNPN, CDR2 SVGIG (reference sequence). The CDR3 protein is CAWRPTGGYEQYV. CDR3 nucleotide sequence: TGTGCCTGGAGACCGACAGGTGGCTACGAGCAGTACGTC.

The chain recombines TRBV7-9 with TRBJ2-6, with a weak D call TRBD2 (6 bases). The CDR3 is made up of 14 amino acids. Germline V gives CDR1 SEHNR, CDR2 FQNEAQ (reference sequence). Trimming shortened V by 6 bases and J by 2 bases, and 8 bases separated the two germline ends. The CDR3 is CASREGAGANVLTF. DNA of the CDR3: TGTGCCAGCAGGGAGGGTGCTGGGGCCAACGTCCTGACTTTC.

The chain uses TRBV21-1 and TRBJ2-5; TRBD2 is taken as the D call from the table, unchecked against the DNA. TRBV21-1 is a pseudogene. The length of the CDR3 is 14 residues. CDR3 DNA sequence: TGTGCCAGCAGCAAAGGCGGGGTCCAAGAGACCCAGTACTTC. It specifies CASSKGGVQETQYF.

The V gene is TRBV4-2, the J gene TRBJ1-4, with D tentatively TRBD1 (5 bases). Germline V gene sequence: CDR1 LGHNA, CDR2 YNFKEQ. V lost 5 bases, J lost 2 bases, and 12 bases lay in between. The CDR3 length is 15 residues. CDR3 region: CASSETGVTNEKLFF. In DNA, the CDR3 is TGTGCCAGCAGCGAAACAGGAGTCACTAATGAAAAACTGTTTTTT.

The chain is built from TRBV10-1 and TRBJ2-1; maybe TRBD1 (5 bases). This CDR3 region has 11 residues. Germline V lookup: CDR1 WNHNN, CDR2 SYGVQD (reference sequence). Trimming took 5 bases from V and 11 from J, leaving 10 bases between them. CDR3: CASSSGWQQFF. CDR3 coding DNA: TGCGCCAGCAGTTCAGGGTGGCAGCAGTTCTTC.

The genes are TRBV5-6 and TRBJ2-3; TRBD2 aligns across 8 bases. The CDR3 consists of 13 residues. Germline V gene sequence: CDR1 SGHDT, CDR2 YYEEEE. V gave up 4 bases and J gave up 7 bases; unmatched junction bases: 5. The CDR3 DNA reads TGTGCCAGCAGCACCGGGGGGGCAAATACGCAGTATTTT. Translation gives CASSTGGANTQYF. The whole variable domain, filled in from reference TRBV5-6 and TRBJ2-3, reads DAGVTQSPTHLIKTRGQQVTLRCSPKSGHDTVSWYQQALGQGPQFIFQYYEEEERQRGNFPDRFSGHQFPNYSSELNVNALLLGDSALYLCASSTGGANTQYFGPGTRLTVL.

V and J are TRBV6-5 and TRBJ2-2; 10 positions agree with TRBD1. The V segment lost 7 bases and the J segment 3 bases; nucleotides outside the gene matches: 5. The CDR3 loop spans 15 amino acids. CDR1 is MNHEY, CDR2 SVGAGI, per germline. As DNA, the CDR3 is TGTGCCAGCAAACTCGACAGGGGGCACACCGGGGAGCTGTTTTTT. Translating gives CASKLDRGHTGELFF.

This clone was seen a handful of times. The rearrangement joins TRBV11-2 to TRBJ2-1, with D maybe TRBD2 (5 bases). The CDR3 sequence is 15 residues long. Germline V gene sequence: CDR1 SGHAT, CDR2 FQNNGV. The V gene lost 6 bases and the J gene lost 0 bases, with 12 bases spanning the gap. The CDR3, as DNA: TGTGCCAGCAGACGGGGAGTTAGCTCCTACAATGAGCAGTTCTTC. Translation: CASRRGVSSYNEQFF.

The chain links TRBV30 to TRBJ1-1; D may be TRBD1 (5 bases). Germline-derived CDR1 and CDR2 are GTSNPN and SVGIG (reference sequence). V was trimmed by 2 bases and J by 10 bases, leaving 14 bases between them. This CDR3 comprises 12 residues. This CDR3 reads CAWSTGHAVAFF. The CDR3 DNA follows: TGTGCCTGGAGTACCGGACACGCGGTAGCTTTCTTT.

There are a few counts of this clone. The rearrangement uses TRBV11-2 and TRBJ2-3, with 9 bases aligning to TRBD1. The CDR3 extends over 14 amino acids. Germline values: CDR1 SGHAT, CDR2 FQNNGV. V gave up 0 bases and J gave up 10 bases; unmatched junction bases: 5. CDR3 nucleotides: TGTGCCAGCAGCTTAGATCCGGACAGGGGAGCGCAGTATTTT. This translates into CASSLDPDRGAQYF.

The rearrangement uses TRBV15 and TRBJ1-2, with a possible D match to TRBD1 (5 bases). V shed 0 bases and J shed 4 bases, with 6 bases lying between them. Germline assignment: CDR1 LNHNV and CDR2 YYDKDF (reference sequence). The CDR3 covers 13 residues. The CDR3 DNA reads TGTGCCACCAGCAGAGATAGGGGCTATGGCTACACCTTC. This encodes CATSRDRGYGYTF.

This clone counts as medium-sized. This sequence joins TRBV10-3 and TRBJ2-7, with TRBD2 identical over 8 bases. With 6 bases clipped from V and 1 base from J, the junction kept 5 bases outside the gene matches. Germline CDR1 and CDR2: ENHRY and SYGVKD. CDR3 length equals 14 residues. CDR3 bases: TGTGCCATCAGGAGCGGGGGCTATTCCTACGAGCAGTACTTC. This encodes CAIRSGGYSYEQYF.

This clone was seen a few times. This chain links TRBV6-5 with TRBJ1-2; a possible D gene is TRBD1 (6 bases). Germline V lookup: CDR1 MNHEY, CDR2 SVGAGI. CDR3 size: 13 residues. The V end was cut by 7 bases, the J end by 7 bases, with 16 bases between. The CDR3 loop reads CASISSTRGGYTF. CDR3 nucleotide sequence: TGTGCCAGCATCTCATCCACCAGGGGTGGCTACACCTTC.

This sequence joins TRBV27 and TRBJ1-5; 8 nucleotides match TRBD1. Germline CDR1 and CDR2: MNHEY and SMNVEV (reference sequence). V dropped 6 bases and J dropped 2; count of bases not matched to a gene: 6. The CDR3 covers 15 residues. CDR3 in amino acids: CASRPRGQGNQPQHF. CDR3 DNA: TGTGCCAGCAGACCTAGGGGACAGGGCAATCAGCCCCAGCATTTT.

The rearrangement uses TRBV5-1 and TRBJ1-5; 7 bases are a match to TRBD1. Germline lookup yields CDR1 SGHRS and CDR2 YFSETQ. The CDR3 loop spans 15 amino acids. V was clipped by 6 bases and J by 2 bases; unmatched bases: 8. CDR3 protein: CASKAQGGGNQPQHF. Here the CDR3 DNA reads TGCGCCAGCAAGGCCCAGGGGGGAGGCAATCAGCCCCAGCATTTT.

This chain uses TRBV7-6 with TRBJ1-6; 9 bases are shared with TRBD1. Per the germline V gene, CDR1 is SGHVS and CDR2 is FNYEAQ. V lost 3 bases, J lost 11 bases, and 2 bases stayed unmatched. CDR3 length: 13 residues. The CDR3 sequence is CASSFGTGTPLHF. In DNA form, the CDR3 reads TGTGCCAGCAGCTTTGGGACAGGGACACCCCTCCACTTT. The full variable domain, with the rest looked up from reference TRBV7-6 and TRBJ1-6, is GAGVSQSPRYKVTKRGQDVALRCDPISGHVSLYWYRQALGQGPEFLTYFNYEAQQDKSGLPNDRFSAERPEGSISTLTIQRTEQRDSAMYRCASSFGTGTPLHFGNGTRLTVT.

This chain uses TRBV7-8 with TRBJ1-2, with 7 bases lining up with TRBD1. The CDR3 totals 14 residues. V trimming: 8 bases; J trimming: 4 bases; junction bases outside the gene matches: 10. CDR1 and CDR2 (germline): SGHVS, FQNEAQ. The chain's CDR3 is CASGRAGGGYGYTF. The DNA of the CDR3 is TGTGCCAGCGGAAGGGCAGGGGGAGGCTATGGCTACACCTTC.

The CDR3 sequence is CASSLAGPGTDNSPLHF. The CDR3, as DNA: TGCGCCAGCAGCTTGGCGGGCCCCGGGACAGATAATTCACCCCTCCACTTT. The chain carries TRBV5-1 and TRBJ1-6, with TRBD1 identical over 7 bases. Trimming removed 0 bases from V and 5 bases from J; junction bases left unmatched: 8. Germline loops: CDR1 SGHRS, CDR2 YFSETQ. This CDR3 contains 17 residues.

Only a few counts were recorded for this clone. The gene calls are TRBV18 and TRBJ2-5, with D perhaps matching TRBD2 (6 bases). Germline CDR1 and CDR2: KGHSH and LQKENI. The CDR3 spans 13 residues. Trimming removed 2 bases at V and 2 bases at J, with 6 bases between. In nucleotides, the CDR3 is TGTGCCAGCTCACCAGGGGGGCAAGAGACCCAGTACTTC. Translated: CASSPGGQETQYF.